This TCR beta chain was recovered during a study of metastatic and nonmetastatic thyroid tumors. This clone was seen a handful of times. Its target is unknown. Until they underwent thyroid surgery, no patient had received any treatment. Trimming took 2 bases from V and 6 from J, leaving 13 bases between them. The CDR3 is 14 amino acids. Per germline, CDR1 MDHEN and CDR2 SYDVKM. General study findings and limits: Benign nodules were reported to have significantly lower TCR beta diversity than malignant thyroid tumors, in blood and tumor.

As processed by the authors: The distant-metastasis classifier for papillary thyroid cancer was built from CDR3 differences across clinicopathological groups. TCRdb redid the clone calls on the PCR reads using MiXCR. The V and J calls and clone size are TCRdb's, not the authors'. The table lists about 4,200 clones, around 32% of them singletons. Material: adjacent normal tissue. The V gene is TRBV28, the J gene TRBJ1-1; a possible D gene is TRBD1 (5 bases). This clonotype originated in a male donor with papillary thyroid cancer or a benign thyroid nodule (not recorded which). Some clones in this sample may be carry-over from other donors' samples. CDR3 sequence reads: CASSLPGMGAEAFF. The CDR3 DNA is TGTGCCAGCAGTTTACCAGGGATGGGCGCTGAAGCTTTCTTT.